This TCR beta chain was identified during a study of cytomegalovirus exposure and HLA in healthy donors. Trimming took 6 bases from V and 3 from J; bases not matched to a gene: 7. CDR1 is SNHLY and CDR2 is FYNNEI in the germline V gene. The CDR3 extends over 15 amino acids. In the PCR, 60 Vbeta and 13 Jbeta primers were used. Profiled with immunoSEQ multiplex PCR; TCRdb holds only in-frame clones, not every one. The data contain more than 95,000 clones, roughly 85% of them singletons. The sequenced material came from PBMCs. The chain combines TRBV2 with TRBJ1-2, with TRBD1 matching over 10 bases. This TCR was sampled from a man aged 18-30 years in good health and CMV-seropositive. The CDR3 sequence is CASRRDRGLDYGYTF. CDR3 DNA: TGTGCCAGCAGAAGAGACAGGGGGCTTGACTATGGCTACACCTTC. Using reference TRBV2 and TRBJ1-2 for the parts outside the CDR3, the full variable domain is EPEVTQTPSHQVTQMGQEVILRCVPISNHLYFYWYRQILGQKVEFLVSFYNNEISEKSEIFDDQFSVERPDGSNFTLKIRSTKLEDSAMYFCASRRDRGLDYGYTFGSGTRLTVV.